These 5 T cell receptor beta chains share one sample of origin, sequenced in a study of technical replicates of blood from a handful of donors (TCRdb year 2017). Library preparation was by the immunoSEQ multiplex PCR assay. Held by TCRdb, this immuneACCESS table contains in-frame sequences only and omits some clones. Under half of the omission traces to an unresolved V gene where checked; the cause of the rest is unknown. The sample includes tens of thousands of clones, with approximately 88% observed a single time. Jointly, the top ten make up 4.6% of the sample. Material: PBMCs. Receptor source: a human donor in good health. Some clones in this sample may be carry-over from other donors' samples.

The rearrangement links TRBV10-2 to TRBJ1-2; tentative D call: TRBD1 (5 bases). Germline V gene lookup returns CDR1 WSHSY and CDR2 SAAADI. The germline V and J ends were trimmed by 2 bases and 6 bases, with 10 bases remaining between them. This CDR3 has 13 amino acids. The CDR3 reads CASSEQGSNGYTF. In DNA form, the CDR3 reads TGCGCCAGCAGTGAGCAGGGTAGTAATGGCTACACCTTC.

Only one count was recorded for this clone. The CDR3 region has the DNA TGTGCCAGCAGCCAAGTAGGGCGACTAGAGGCCAATGAGCAGTTCTTC. Translation gives CASSQVGRLEANEQFF. The chain is built from TRBV14 and TRBJ2-1; possible D gene TRBD2, 6 bases. The germline V and J ends were trimmed by 1 base and 6 bases, with 16 bases remaining between them. There are 16 residues in the CDR3. Germline V CDR1 and CDR2: SGHDN, FVKESK. Filled out from reference TRBV14 and TRBJ2-1, the complete variable domain reads EAGVTQFPSHSVIEKGQTVTLRCDPISGHDNLYWYRRVMGKEIKFLLHFVKESKQDESGMPNNRFLAERTGGTYSTLKVQPAELEDSGVYFCASSQVGRLEANEQFFGPGTRLTVL.

CDR3 loop: CASRIGLAASTDTQYF. The CDR3, as DNA: TGTGCCAGCAGAATAGGACTAGCGGCTAGCACAGATACGCAGTATTTT. This rearrangement joins TRBV2 to TRBJ2-3; 10 bases are shared with TRBD2. Per the germline V gene, CDR1 is SNHLY and CDR2 is FYNNEI. With V trimmed by 6 bases and J by 0 bases, 6 bases remained unmatched. The CDR3 has 16 residues.

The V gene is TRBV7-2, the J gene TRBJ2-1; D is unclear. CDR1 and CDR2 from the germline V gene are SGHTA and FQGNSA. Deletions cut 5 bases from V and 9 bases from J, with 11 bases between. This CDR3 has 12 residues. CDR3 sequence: CASSPHGGEQFF. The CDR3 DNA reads TGTGCCAGCAGCCCACATGGCGGTGAGCAGTTCTTC. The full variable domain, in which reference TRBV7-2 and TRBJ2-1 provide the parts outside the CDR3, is GAGVSQSPSNKVTEKGKDVELRCDPISGHTALYWYRQSLGQGLEFLIYFQGNSAPDKSGLPSDRFSAERTGGSVSTLTIQRTQQEDSAVYLCASSPHGGEQFFGPGTRLTVL.

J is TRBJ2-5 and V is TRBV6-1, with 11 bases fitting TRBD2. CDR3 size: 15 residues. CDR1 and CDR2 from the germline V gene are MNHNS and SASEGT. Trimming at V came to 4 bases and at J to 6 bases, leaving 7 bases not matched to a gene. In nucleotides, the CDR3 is TGTGCCAGCAGTGTTAGCGGGAGGGCCGAGAAGACCCAGTACTTC. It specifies CASSVSGRAEKTQYF.